The source of this T cell receptor beta chain is a study of OX40 agonist ivuxolimab in advanced cancers. For the wider study: Ivuxolimab, which targeted the costimulatory receptor OX40 (CD134), was an agonistic, fully human IgG2 monoclonal antibody. Intravenous ivuxolimab was administered to patients every 2 weeks at six dose levels: 0.01, 0.1, 0.3, 1.5, 3 and 10 mg/kg. Among the 52 dose-escalation patients, about 19 had hepatocellular carcinoma, roughly 15 melanoma, 9 renal cell carcinoma and 9 head and neck cancer. A male proportion of around 83% and a mean age of around 60 years, ranging from about 20 to 80, were recorded for the dose-escalation cohort. Prior anti-PD-1, anti-PD-L1 or anti-CTLA-4 therapy was permitted, and 30% to 45% of dose-escalation patients had received checkpoint inhibitors. Partial responses occurred in three dose-escalation patients: two with cutaneous melanoma and one with hepatocellular carcinoma. Peripheral TCRbeta sequencing was intended to test whether TCR sequence diversity was altered and clonal T-cell expansion was caused by ivuxolimab. The monotherapy dose-escalation portion (N ≈ 55 patients) of the phase I ivuxolimab trial is reported in the paper. What the research found in general, with its limitations: After ivuxolimab, expanded clones were on average more numerous among CD8+ T cells than among CD4+ T cells. At doses from 0.1 to 3.0 mg/kg, clonal expansion was seen in both CD4+ and CD8+ blood T cells between baseline and week 6. Low levels of normalized T-cell clonal expansion were also seen in some nonresponding patients. Antigen specificity was not determined for the clonally expanded peripheral T cells. In partial responders in the 0.1-3.0 mg/kg groups, normalized peripheral clonal expansion was found to be among the lowest, especially among CD8+ T cells.

Patients with a history of autoimmune disease or receiving systemic immunosuppression were excluded from the trial. Peripheral blood for TCR sequencing was collected from all dose cohorts at baseline, on cycle 4 day 1, and on cycle 7 day 1. The samples were drawn from a first-in-human, open-label, multicenter phase I dose-escalation trial of ivuxolimab. Adults with locally advanced or metastatic melanoma, renal cell, hepatocellular, or head and neck squamous cell carcinoma were enrolled in the trial. Before TCR sequencing, CD4+ T cells and CD8+ T cells from peripheral blood were sorted into separate populations. CDR3 length: 14 amino acids, cysteine to phenylalanine. Solely the CDR3 DNA is kept, with 42 bases framed from the first base. In regard to this clone: This receptor's antigen is unknown. Qualities for individual bases were not recorded, and no much larger clone is one base off.

To sequence the TCRbeta CDR3 region, genomic DNA was isolated from the sorted cells. The immunoSEQ Assay was used to sequence the TCRbeta CDR3 regions. The table comes from immuneACCESS by way of TCRdb, which keeps in-frame sequences with V and J called. Part of the clones is missing from these tables; in studies checked, under half for an unresolved V gene and the rest for unknown reasons. This sample has some 71,000 clones in its table, and roughly 90% of those were observed once. Of the sample, about 2.7% is held by the ten largest clones. The source material was CD4+ or CD8+ T cells sorted from blood, sampled in a trial of the OX40 agonist ivuxolimab. This sequence originates from an adult with an advanced solid tumor such as melanoma, head and neck, liver or kidney cancer. Recombination joined TRBV12-2 with TRBJ2-1; the D call TRBD1 from the table was never checked on the DNA. TRBV12-2 is classified as a pseudogene. The sequenced DNA is TGTGCAAGTCGCTTAGCGGACAGAATCTATGAGCAGTTCTTC. This codes for CASRLADRIYEQFF.